What follows are 14 T cell receptor beta chains derived from one specimen sequenced in a study of T cell responses to AZD1222 COVID-19 vaccine (dated by TCRdb to 2020 to 2022). The time point label on this specimen signifies: baseline before first vaccination. Receptor libraries were prepared by the immunoSEQ multiplex PCR assay. What TCRdb holds here is the immuneACCESS table cut down to in-frame rearrangements. Part of the clones is not present; checked against another copy, under half of the missing clones reflect an unresolved V gene, and the others are unexplained. The table for this sample lists more than 110,000 clones; just under 95% of them were counted only once. Of the sample, around 5.1% is held by the ten largest clones. The specimen was peripheral blood, collected on day 0 of AZD1222 vaccination. These receptor sequences come from an adult in good health.

The chain has TRBV3-1 (or the pseudogene TRBV3-2) and TRBJ1-3; no definite D call. V was clipped by 3 bases and J by 3 bases, with 9 bases between them. This CDR3 comprises 14 residues. The germline V gene encodes CDR1 LGHDT and CDR2 YNNKEL (reference sequence). CDR3: CASSQRGFGNTIYF. DNA for the CDR3: TGTGCCAGCAGCCAGAGAGGGTTTGGAAACACCATATATTTT.

This chain connects TRBV4-2 to TRBJ2-7; the match to TRBD1 covers 10 bases. Germline V lookup: CDR1 LGHNA, CDR2 YNFKEQ. Unmatched junction bases numbered 3, after V lost 1 base and J lost 0 bases. The CDR3 runs to 16 residues. CDR3 loop: CASSQAGQGNSYEQYF. The CDR3 nucleotides read TGTGCCAGCAGCCAAGCGGGACAGGGGAACTCCTACGAGCAGTACTTC.

This clone has a single count. The chain combines TRBV7-2 with TRBJ2-7; D unresolved. The germline gives CDR1 SGHTA, CDR2 FQGNSA. CDR3 length: 15 residues. V was shortened by 3 bases and J by 3 bases, with 15 bases between the two germline ends. The chain's CDR3 is CASSFEWAKDYEQYF. Here the CDR3 DNA reads TGTGCCAGCAGCTTCGAGTGGGCGAAGGACTACGAGCAGTACTTC.

The genes are TRBV6-1 and TRBJ1-2, with D possibly matching TRBD1 (5 bases). The CDR3 totals 14 residues. Deletions cut 3 bases from V and 4 bases from J, with 12 bases between. Germline-derived CDR1 and CDR2 are MNHNS and SASEGT. The CDR3 here is CASSEFGASYGYTF. The CDR3 bases are TGTGCCAGCAGTGAGTTCGGGGCCTCCTATGGCTACACCTTC.

This rearrangement joins TRBV7-9 to TRBJ2-3; D gene uncertain. Germline assignment: CDR1 SEHNR and CDR2 FQNEAQ (reference sequence). V shed 5 bases and J shed 1 base, with 10 bases lying between them. The CDR3 contains 14 residues. The CDR3 sequence is CASSPMGGTDTQYF. The CDR3 DNA reads as TGTGCCAGCAGCCCCATGGGCGGCACAGATACGCAGTATTTT.

This chain links TRBV5-1 with TRBJ1-6, with 8 bases identical to TRBD1. Looked up from germline, CDR1 is SGHRS and CDR2 is YFSETQ. Trimming took 0 bases from V and 6 from J; bases not matched to a gene: 5. The CDR3 has 16 residues. CDR3 sequence: CASSLAWTGFNSPLHF. The CDR3 nucleotides read TGCGCCAGCAGCTTGGCCTGGACAGGGTTTAATTCACCCCTCCACTTT.

This clone has more than one count but fewer than ten. The genes are TRBV5-5 and TRBJ1-3; TRBD1 might be the D (6 bases). The length of the CDR3 is 13 residues. The V gene's germline CDR1 is SGHKS and CDR2 YYEKEE (reference sequence). Trimming took 3 bases from V and 9 from J, leaving 13 bases between them. The CDR3 protein is CASSSGDRTTIYF. The CDR3 DNA sequence: TGTGCCAGCAGCTCAGGAGACAGGACCACCATATATTTT.

CDR3 nucleotide sequence: TGTGCCAGCAGCCAAGATAGAGGTGAGCAGTTCTTC. It is translated as CASSQDRGEQFF. The V and J genes are TRBV4-2 and TRBJ2-1, with D unresolved. The CDR3 is 12 residues long. Trimming pared 0 bases from V and 9 bases from J, leaving 6 bases between. In germline, CDR1 is LGHNA, CDR2 YNFKEQ.

V gene TRBV2 combines with J gene TRBJ2-5; TRBD1 agrees at 12 bases. Germline lookup yields CDR1 SNHLY and CDR2 FYNNEI. Trimming removed 5 bases from V and 5 bases from J; junction bases left unmatched: 6. This CDR3 comprises 15 residues. This CDR3 reads CASSPRDRGHETQYF. The CDR3 region has the DNA TGTGCCAGCAGTCCCCGGGACAGGGGGCATGAGACCCAGTACTTC.

The V gene is TRBV12-3 or TRBV12-4, the J gene TRBJ1-1, with D unresolved. V lost 3 bases, J lost 1 base, and 6 bases lay in between. The CDR3 length is 13 residues. CDR3 DNA sequence: TGTGCCAGCAGTTTGAGGGCGAACACTGAAGCTTTCTTT. This sequence encodes CASSLRANTEAFF.

The chain combines TRBV28 with TRBJ1-2; 9 nucleotides match TRBD1. The J segment lost 8 bases and the V segment lost 8 bases, leaving 12 bases of the junction unmatched. CDR3 length equals 14 residues. Germline assignment: CDR1 MDHEN and CDR2 SYDVKM. The CDR3 sequence is CASVRDRVVYGYTF. The DNA for the CDR3 is TGTGCCAGCGTTAGGGACAGGGTGGTTTACGGCTACACCTTC.

V gene TRBV18 combines with J gene TRBJ1-2; a possible D gene is TRBD1 (5 bases). V lost 6 bases and J 4 bases, leaving 24 bases between the germline ends. The CDR3 contains 17 residues. The germline V gene has CDR1 KGHSH and CDR2 LQKENI. The chain's CDR3 is CASSLNLPGSQGYGYTF. The CDR3, as DNA: TGTGCCAGCTCCCTAAACTTACCAGGGTCACAAGGCTATGGCTACACCTTC.

This clone was picked up one time. This sequence joins TRBV12-3 or TRBV12-4 and TRBJ1-2; TRBD1 is a possible D gene (5 bases). Trimming pared 10 bases from V and 7 bases from J, leaving 16 bases between. The length of the CDR3 is 12 residues. This CDR3 is CATAWRGTGYTF. The CDR3 nucleotides are TGTGCCACCGCGTGGAGGGGAACTGGCTACACCTTC.

J is TRBJ1-1 and V is TRBV12-3 or TRBV12-4; D ambiguous. V was clipped by 5 bases and J by 8 bases, with 12 bases between them. The CDR3 is 12 amino acids. CDR3 nucleotide sequence: TGTGCCAGCAGTACCAGGACGGGGGAAGCTTTCTTT. Amino acids: CASSTRTGEAFF.